One sample yielded the 24 T cell receptor beta chains listed below, sequenced in a study of T cell repertoires in cytomegalovirus infection. The antigens of these receptors remain unknown. TCRdb called the reads again in MiXCR, with one record for every CDR3 protein. Among 550,000 to 850,000 distinct CDR3 sequences, 30% to 40% were seen once, and the ten largest hold over 15%. The sample in question was cultured PBMCs, obtained from culture after CMV antigen stimulation. Receptors were obtained from a human donor in good health (CMV status not recorded). Some clones in this sample may be carry-over from other donors' samples.

This clonotype was observed a few times. The chain employs TRBV19 and TRBJ1-6, with D perhaps TRBD1 (5 bases). Germline CDR1 and CDR2: LNHDA and SQIVND (reference sequence). The CDR3 covers 15 residues. Trimming left V 3 bases short and J 9 bases short, with 15 bases between. The CDR3 region has the DNA TGTGCCAGTAGTATTCAGGGCTTCGGAAGTTCACCCCTCCACTTT. Amino acid sequence: CASSIQGFGSSPLHF. Full variable domain (remainder filled in from reference TRBV19 and TRBJ1-6): DGGITQSPKYLFRKEGQNVTLSCEQNLNHDAMYWYRQDPGQGLRLIYYSQIVNDFQKGDIAEGYSVSREKKESFPLTVTSAQKNPTAFYLCASSIQGFGSSPLHFGNGTRLTVT.

This clonotype was seen a handful of times. The chain uses TRBV6-4 and TRBJ1-3, with TRBD1 matching over 7 bases. Looked up from germline, CDR1 is MRHNA and CDR2 is SNTAGT. V lost 6 bases, J lost 0 bases, and 2 bases stayed unmatched. CDR3 length: 14 amino acids. The CDR3 DNA is TGTGCCAGCAGGGGACAGTACTCTGGAAACACCATATATTTT. Translation gives CASRGQYSGNTIYF.

The chain combines TRBV6-6 with TRBJ2-1; weak D call: TRBD2 (7 bases). From germline, CDR1 is MNHNY and CDR2 SVGAGI (reference sequence). CDR3 length: 15 residues. The V gene lost 6 bases and the J gene lost 1 base, with 13 bases spanning the gap. CDR3: CASRRGGDSYNEQFF. CDR3 nucleotides: TGTGCCAGCAGGAGGGGGGGGGATTCCTACAATGAGCAGTTCTTC.

This clonotype has only a few counts. The CDR3 loop is CASSSLAGADTGELFF. In nucleotides, the CDR3 is TGTGCCAGCAGTTCCCTAGCGGGGGCTGACACCGGGGAGCTGTTTTTT. The rearrangement joins TRBV27 to TRBJ2-2, with 10 bases fitting TRBD2. This CDR3 is 16 amino acids long. Germline loops: CDR1 MNHEY, CDR2 SMNVEV (reference sequence). V dropped 4 bases and J dropped 3; count of bases not matched to a gene: 5.

This clonotype occurred once. CDR3 in amino acids: CASSPEPDQPQHF. CDR3 DNA sequence: TGCGCCAGCAGCCCAGAACCTGATCAGCCCCAGCATTTT. This sequence joins TRBV5-1 and TRBJ1-5; no clear D gene. V lost 4 bases to trimming and J lost 5 bases, with 10 bases between them. Per the germline V gene, CDR1 is SGHRS and CDR2 is YFSETQ. This CDR3 is 13 amino acids long.

The chain is built from TRBV7-2 and TRBJ1-5; D gene ambiguous. The CDR3 has 14 amino acids. V lost 2 bases and J 4 bases, leaving 9 bases between the germline ends. Germline CDR1 is SGHTA and CDR2 is FQGNSA. DNA of the CDR3: TGTGCCAGCAGCTTAATCGGTCGAAATCAGCCCCAGCATTTT. Amino acid sequence: CASSLIGRNQPQHF.

This clonotype has just a few counts. The chain is built from TRBV10-3 and TRBJ2-7; 8 nucleotides match TRBD1. The CDR3 contains 13 residues. The V and J ends lost 8 bases and 4 bases, in that order; junction bases with no gene match: 7. Germline loops: CDR1 ENHRY, CDR2 SYGVKD. Here the CDR3 reads CAIAQGAEYEQYF. The CDR3, as DNA: TGTGCCATCGCGCAGGGGGCAGAGTACGAGCAGTACTTC.

The chain is built from TRBV20-1 and TRBJ2-4; D not resolved. Looked up from germline, CDR1 is DFQATT and CDR2 is SNEGSKA (reference sequence). CDR3 size: 15 residues. Deletions cut 3 bases from V and 6 bases from J, with 18 bases between. As DNA, the CDR3 is TGCAGTGCTAGCCCCGATCTCTATGAGTTAAACATTCAGTACTTC. It encodes CSASPDLYELNIQYF.

Only a few counts were recorded for this clonotype. V usage is TRBV19 and J usage is TRBJ2-5; 9 bases fit TRBD2. The CDR3 consists of 15 residues. The V gene end was trimmed by 3 bases and the J gene end by 5 bases; junction bases not matched to a gene: 7. Germline CDR1 LNHDA, CDR2 SQIVND (reference sequence). CDR3 coding DNA: TGTGCCAGTAGTATCATAGGGCTAGCGGGGGAGACCCAGTACTTC. The encoded protein is CASSIIGLAGETQYF.

This clonotype was counted between two and nine times. The rearrangement joins TRBV12-3 or TRBV12-4 to TRBJ1-1; D remains unclear. The germline V and J ends were trimmed by 5 bases and 5 bases, with 12 bases remaining between them. This CDR3 is 13 amino acids long. The CDR3 reads CASSLEYGTEAFF. DNA for the CDR3: TGTGCCAGCAGTCTCGAATACGGGACTGAAGCTTTCTTT.

This clonotype appeared a single time. V is TRBV29-1 and J is TRBJ2-5; the D gene could be TRBD1 or TRBD2 (5 bases each). In germline, CDR1 is SQVTM, CDR2 ANQGSEA. Trimming stripped 7 bases from V and 1 base from J, with 13 bases between. The CDR3 has 13 residues. The CDR3 nucleotides are TGCAGCGCCGCGCCCGGGACCCAAGAGACCCAGTACTTC. It translates to CSAAPGTQETQYF.

This clonotype turned up a few times. The genes are TRBV7-2 and TRBJ2-7; 7 positions match TRBD1. The germline CDR1 and CDR2 sequences are SGHTA and FQGNSA. The CDR3 length is 16 residues. The V segment lost 2 bases and the J segment 1 base; nucleotides outside the gene matches: 8. The CDR3 DNA is TGTGCCAGCAGCTTATACCTGACGACAGGGTCCTACGAGCAGTACTTC. Its protein is CASSLYLTTGSYEQYF.

This clonotype was seen more than once but under ten times. The chain couples TRBV20-1 to TRBJ1-1; tentative D call: TRBD1 (6 bases). The CDR3 covers 14 residues. CDR1 is DFQATT and CDR2 is SNEGSKA in the germline V gene (reference sequence). Trimming removed 0 bases from V and 1 base from J, with 9 bases in between. CDR3: CSARDRTANTEAFF. The CDR3 bases are TGCAGTGCTAGAGATAGGACAGCGAACACTGAAGCTTTCTTT.

DNA of the CDR3: TGCAGTGCTAGACAACCTATGACGGGACTAGCTTTCTTC. This gives the protein CSARQPMTGLAFF. This chain links TRBV20-1 with TRBJ2-1; 9 bases are a match to TRBD2. Germline V gives CDR1 DFQATT, CDR2 SNEGSKA (reference sequence). The J segment lost 16 bases and the V segment lost 2 bases, leaving 12 bases of the junction unmatched. CDR3 length: 13 residues.

This clonotype occurred once. The rearrangement uses TRBV4-1 and TRBJ1-1; D unresolved. Trimming left V 2 bases short and J 0 bases short, with 7 bases between. The CDR3 length is 14 residues. Germline CDR1 is MGHRA and CDR2 is YSYEKL. This CDR3 reads CASSQTYMNTEAFF. The CDR3 DNA is TGCGCCAGCAGCCAAACATACATGAACACTGAAGCTTTCTTT.

This clonotype was counted at least ten times. The chain recombines TRBV7-7 with TRBJ2-1; possible D gene TRBD1, 5 bases. Between the trimmed V and J ends, which lost 0 bases and 5 bases, there was a span of 11 bases. Germline CDR1 reads SSHAT; CDR2 reads FNYEAQ (reference sequence). The CDR3 runs 15 residues. In DNA, the CDR3 is TGTGCCAGCAGCTTAGCGCTAGGGGTTGACAATGAGCAGTTCTTC. Its translation is CASSLALGVDNEQFF.

The chain links TRBV2 to TRBJ1-6, with TRBD1 as a possible D gene (5 bases). V was pared by 3 bases and J by 14 bases, with 5 bases between. Germline CDR1 SNHLY, CDR2 FYNNEI. There are 10 residues in the CDR3. The CDR3 bases are TGTGCCAGCAGTGAGGGGGCCCTCCACTTT. As protein: CASSEGALHF.

This clonotype was detected a few times. The chain carries TRBV12-5 and TRBJ2-5; D not certain. The germline V and J ends were trimmed by 0 bases and 7 bases, with 15 bases remaining between them. Per germline, CDR1 LGHNT and CDR2 FRNRAP. The length of the CDR3 is 15 residues. The CDR3 protein is CASGLVSANSWTQYF. The CDR3 DNA is TGTGCTAGTGGTTTGGTATCAGCTAACTCCTGGACCCAGTACTTC.

This clonotype was seen more than once but under ten times. V usage is TRBV12-3 or TRBV12-4 and J usage is TRBJ1-4; no reliable D call. The CDR3 totals 15 residues. V lost 3 bases to trimming and J lost 2 bases, with 10 bases between them. The DNA of the CDR3 is TGTGCCAGCAGTTTGTCGGCACCGACTAATGAAAAACTGTTTTTT. It encodes CASSLSAPTNEKLFF.

In its sample, this clonotype was seen a few times. V gene TRBV19 combines with J gene TRBJ1-4, with D perhaps TRBD1 (5 bases). The germline V gene has CDR1 LNHDA and CDR2 SQIVND (reference sequence). This CDR3 contains 12 residues. Trimming removed 3 bases from V and 8 bases from J, with 7 bases in between. The CDR3 region is CASSIRGEKLFF. CDR3 in DNA: TGTGCCAGTAGTATTCGGGGGGAAAAACTGTTTTTT.

This chain connects TRBV7-9 to TRBJ1-1; D is undetermined. Trimming took 0 bases from V and 4 from J, leaving 9 bases between them. The CDR3 runs 14 residues. In germline, CDR1 is SEHNR, CDR2 FQNEAQ (reference sequence). The CDR3 region is CASSLANEGTEAFF. The CDR3 nucleotides are TGTGCCAGCAGCTTAGCTAACGAGGGCACTGAAGCTTTCTTT.

This clonotype was observed a single time. The chain employs TRBV5-6 and TRBJ2-1, with D possibly being TRBD1 or TRBD2 (5 bases each). The CDR3 is 18 residues long. Germline values: CDR1 SGHDT, CDR2 YYEEEE. The ends were cut back, 1 base at V and 0 bases at J, with 17 bases in the middle. The CDR3 reads CASSLRVGAGNSYNEQFF. CDR3 DNA: TGTGCCAGCAGCTTGCGAGTCGGGGCGGGTAACTCCTACAATGAGCAGTTCTTC.

This clonotype was picked up a small number of times. V usage is TRBV29-1 and J usage is TRBJ2-1; 15 bases align to TRBD2. Unmatched junction bases numbered 3, after V lost 7 bases and J lost 8 bases. CDR3 length equals 13 residues. Germline values: CDR1 SQVTM, CDR2 ANQGSEA. The CDR3 DNA reads TGCAGCGGAAGGACTAGCGGGAGGGATGAGCAGTTCTTC. Its protein is CSGRTSGRDEQFF.

In its sample, this clonotype was seen a few times. This rearrangement joins TRBV12-5 to TRBJ1-2; a weak D match, TRBD1 (6 bases). Germline CDR1 LGHNT, CDR2 FRNRAP. V was trimmed by 8 bases and J by 2 bases, leaving 12 bases between them. The CDR3 runs to 13 residues. CDR3 protein: CASSWGHNYGYTF. The CDR3 region has the DNA TGTGCTAGTAGCTGGGGACACAACTATGGCTACACCTTC.